The present TCR beta chain was sequenced within a study of PD-L1 blockade in urothelial cancer. There are a few counts of this clone. Measured with immunoSEQ multiplex PCR; TCRdb has only the in-frame clones, and not every one. The repertoire holds tens of thousands of clones, with more than 75% as singletons. Germline V gives CDR1 LNHNV, CDR2 YYDKDF (reference sequence). The V end lost 0 bases, the J end lost 7 bases, and 9 bases lay between the germline ends. The CDR3 has 13 residues. J is TRBJ1-1 and V is TRBV15; no clear D gene. The sequencing here drew on PBMCs, taken around atezolizumab (anti-PD-L1) treatment. This receptor was taken from a man aged 45-65 years with urothelial cancer. The CDR3 spells CATSREESSEAFF. The CDR3 bases are TGTGCCACCAGCAGAGAAGAGAGTAGTGAAGCTTTCTTT. Full variable domain (rest looked up from reference TRBV15 and TRBJ1-1): DAMVIQNPRYQVTQFGKPVTLSCSQTLNHNVMYWYQQKSSQAPKLLFHYYDKDFNNEADTPDNFQSRRPNTSFCFLDIRSPGLGDTAMYLCATSREESSEAFFGQGTRLTVV.